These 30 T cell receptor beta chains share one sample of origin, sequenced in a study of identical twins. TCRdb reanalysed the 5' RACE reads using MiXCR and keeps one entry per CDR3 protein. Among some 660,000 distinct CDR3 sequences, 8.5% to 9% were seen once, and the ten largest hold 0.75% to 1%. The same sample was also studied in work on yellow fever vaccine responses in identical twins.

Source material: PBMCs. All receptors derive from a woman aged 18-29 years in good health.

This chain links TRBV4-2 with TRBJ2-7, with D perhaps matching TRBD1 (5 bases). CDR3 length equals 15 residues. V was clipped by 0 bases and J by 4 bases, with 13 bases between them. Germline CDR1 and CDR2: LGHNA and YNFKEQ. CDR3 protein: CASSQDLARDYEQYF. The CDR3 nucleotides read TGTGCCAGCAGCCAAGATTTAGCCAGGGATTACGAGCAGTACTTC.

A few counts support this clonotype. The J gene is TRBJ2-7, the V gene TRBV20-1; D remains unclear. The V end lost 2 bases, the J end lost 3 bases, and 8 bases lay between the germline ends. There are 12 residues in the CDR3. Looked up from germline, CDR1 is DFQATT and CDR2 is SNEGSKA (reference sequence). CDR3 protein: CSARKQLYEQYF. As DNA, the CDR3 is TGCAGTGCTAGAAAACAGCTCTACGAGCAGTACTTC.

As DNA, the CDR3 is TGTGCCAGACCAGACAGGGCTCATCTCCACTTT. This codes for CARPDRAHLHF. The chain recombines TRBV6-6 with TRBJ1-6; TRBD1 agrees at 7 bases. V lost 9 bases and J lost 16; bases outside the gene matches: 9. This CDR3 contains 11 residues. The germline CDR1 and CDR2 sequences are MNHNY and SVGAGI (reference sequence).

CDR3 protein: CASSSPLGPTYEQYF. DNA for the CDR3: TGTGCCAGCAGCTCCCCCCTTGGCCCGACCTACGAGCAGTACTTC. V and J are TRBV7-9 and TRBJ2-7; the D is unclear. V was pared by 4 bases and J by 2 bases, with 15 bases between. The CDR3 is 15 residues long. The germline gives CDR1 SEHNR, CDR2 FQNEAQ (reference sequence).

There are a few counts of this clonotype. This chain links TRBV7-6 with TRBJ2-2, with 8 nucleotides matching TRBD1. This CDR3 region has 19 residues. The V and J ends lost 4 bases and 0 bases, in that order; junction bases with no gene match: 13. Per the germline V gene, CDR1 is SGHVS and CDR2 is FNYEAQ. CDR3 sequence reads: CASSYDLGQVYANTGELFF. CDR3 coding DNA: TGTGCCAGCAGCTACGACCTGGGACAGGTTTACGCGAACACCGGGGAGCTGTTTTTT.

CDR3 region: CASSLDSPYLAFF. The CDR3 DNA reads as TGTGCCAGCAGCTTAGACTCGCCCTATTTAGCTTTCTTT. This sequence joins TRBV7-2 and TRBJ1-1; the D is unclear. The CDR3 length is 13 residues. The germline V and J ends were trimmed by 1 base and 10 bases, with 13 bases remaining between them. CDR1 and CDR2 from the germline V gene are SGHTA and FQGNSA.

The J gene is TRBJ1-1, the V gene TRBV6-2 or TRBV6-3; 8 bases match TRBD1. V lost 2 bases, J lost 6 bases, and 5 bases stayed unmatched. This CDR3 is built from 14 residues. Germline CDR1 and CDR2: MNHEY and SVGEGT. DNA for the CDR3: TGTGCCAGCAGTTACCCCGGGACAGGCCCTGAAGCTTTCTTT. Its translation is CASSYPGTGPEAFF.

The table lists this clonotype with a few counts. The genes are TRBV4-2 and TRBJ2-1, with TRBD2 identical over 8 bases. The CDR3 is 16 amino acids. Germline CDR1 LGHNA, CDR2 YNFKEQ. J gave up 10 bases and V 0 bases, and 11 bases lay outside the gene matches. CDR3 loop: CASSQEASGLAGEQFF. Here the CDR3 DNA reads TGTGCCAGCAGCCAAGAAGCTAGCGGGCTTGCTGGGGAGCAGTTCTTC.

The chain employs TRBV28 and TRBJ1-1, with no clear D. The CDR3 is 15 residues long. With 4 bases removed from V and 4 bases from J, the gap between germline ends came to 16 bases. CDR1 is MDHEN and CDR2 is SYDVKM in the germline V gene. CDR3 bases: TGTGCCAGCAGTTCCCCACCCCCTGGAAGCACTGAAGCTTTCTTT. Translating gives CASSSPPPGSTEAFF. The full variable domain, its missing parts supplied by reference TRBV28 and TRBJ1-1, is DVKVTQSSRYLVKRTGEKVFLECVQDMDHENMFWYRQDPGLGLRLIYFSYDVKMKEKGDIPEGYSVSREKKERFSLILESASTNQTSMYLCASSSPPPGSTEAFFGQGTRLTVV.

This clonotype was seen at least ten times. DNA of the CDR3: TGCAGCGGTCAGGGGGGCAGCGGGGGAAGCACAGATACGCAGTATTTT. It yields the protein CSGQGGSGGSTDTQYF. The rearrangement joins TRBV29-1 to TRBJ2-3; a possible D gene is TRBD2 (8 bases). CDR3 length equals 16 residues. The V gene's germline CDR1 is SQVTM and CDR2 ANQGSEA. Trimming removed 7 bases at V and 0 bases at J, with 20 bases between.

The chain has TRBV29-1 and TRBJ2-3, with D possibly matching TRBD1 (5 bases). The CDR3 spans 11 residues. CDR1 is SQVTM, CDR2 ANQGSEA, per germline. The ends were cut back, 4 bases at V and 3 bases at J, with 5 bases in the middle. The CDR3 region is CSVGTTDTQYF. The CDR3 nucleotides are TGCAGCGTTGGGACAACAGATACGCAGTATTTT.

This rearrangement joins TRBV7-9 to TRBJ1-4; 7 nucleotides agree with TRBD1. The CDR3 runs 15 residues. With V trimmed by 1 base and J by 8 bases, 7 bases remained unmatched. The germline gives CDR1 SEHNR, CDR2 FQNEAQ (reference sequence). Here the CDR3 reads CASSLVRGGEEKLFF. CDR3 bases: TGTGCCAGCAGCTTAGTCAGGGGGGGCGAAGAAAAACTGTTTTTT.

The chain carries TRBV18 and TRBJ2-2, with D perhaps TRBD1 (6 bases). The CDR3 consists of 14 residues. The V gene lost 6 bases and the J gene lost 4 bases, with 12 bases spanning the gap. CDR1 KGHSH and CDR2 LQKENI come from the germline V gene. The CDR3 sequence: CASSPGDTTGELFF. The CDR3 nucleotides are TGTGCCAGCTCCCCTGGGGACACCACCGGGGAGCTGTTTTTT.

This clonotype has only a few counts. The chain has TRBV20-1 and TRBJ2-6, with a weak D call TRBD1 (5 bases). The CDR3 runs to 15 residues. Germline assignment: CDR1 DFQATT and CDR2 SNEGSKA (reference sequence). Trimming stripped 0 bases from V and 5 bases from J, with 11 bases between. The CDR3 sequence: CSAREGAGWANVLTF. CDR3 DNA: TGCAGTGCTAGAGAAGGAGCAGGGTGGGCCAACGTCCTGACTTTC.

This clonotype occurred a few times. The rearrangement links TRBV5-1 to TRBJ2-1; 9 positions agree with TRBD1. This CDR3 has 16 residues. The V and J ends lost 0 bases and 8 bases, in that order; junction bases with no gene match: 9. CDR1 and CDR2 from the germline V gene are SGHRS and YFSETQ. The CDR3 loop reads CASSLGGTGTSDEQFF. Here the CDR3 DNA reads TGCGCCAGCAGCTTGGGCGGGACAGGGACATCGGATGAGCAGTTCTTC.

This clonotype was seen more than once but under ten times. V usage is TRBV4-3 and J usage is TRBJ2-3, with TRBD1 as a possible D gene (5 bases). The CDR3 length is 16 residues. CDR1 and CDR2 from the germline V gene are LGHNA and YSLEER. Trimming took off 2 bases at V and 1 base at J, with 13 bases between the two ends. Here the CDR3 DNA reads TGCGCCAGCAGCCAATGGGGCAGAGAAGGCACAGATACGCAGTATTTT. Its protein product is CASSQWGREGTDTQYF.

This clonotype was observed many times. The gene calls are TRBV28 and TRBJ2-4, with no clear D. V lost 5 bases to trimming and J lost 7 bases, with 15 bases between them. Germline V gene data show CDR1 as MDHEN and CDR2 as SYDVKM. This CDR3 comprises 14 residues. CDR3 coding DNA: TGTGCCAGCAGTCCCGAAGAGGTCAGGAACATTCAGTACTTC. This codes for CASSPEEVRNIQYF. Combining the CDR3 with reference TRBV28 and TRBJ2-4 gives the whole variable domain DVKVTQSSRYLVKRTGEKVFLECVQDMDHENMFWYRQDPGLGLRLIYFSYDVKMKEKGDIPEGYSVSREKKERFSLILESASTNQTSMYLCASSPEEVRNIQYFGAGTRLSVL.

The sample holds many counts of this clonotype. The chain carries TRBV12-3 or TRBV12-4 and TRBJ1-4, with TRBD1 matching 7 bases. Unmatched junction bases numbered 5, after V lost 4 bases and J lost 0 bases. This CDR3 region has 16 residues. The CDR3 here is CASSWGQTATNEKLFF. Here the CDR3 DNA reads TGTGCCAGCAGTTGGGGACAGACTGCAACTAATGAAAAACTGTTTTTT.

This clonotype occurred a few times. The CDR3 bases are TGCAGTGCCATGGGACTCACAGATACGCAGTATTTT. Amino acid sequence: CSAMGLTDTQYF. The V gene is TRBV20-1, the J gene TRBJ2-3; possible D gene TRBD2, 6 bases. CDR3 length: 12 residues. Germline assignment: CDR1 DFQATT and CDR2 SNEGSKA (reference sequence). The germline V and J ends were trimmed by 6 bases and 2 bases, with 9 bases remaining between them.

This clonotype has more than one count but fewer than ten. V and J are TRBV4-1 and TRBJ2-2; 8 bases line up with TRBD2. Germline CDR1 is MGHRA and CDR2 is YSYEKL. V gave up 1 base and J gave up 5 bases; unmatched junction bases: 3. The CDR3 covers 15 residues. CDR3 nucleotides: TGCGCCAGCAGCCAAGGACTAGCGTGGACCGGGGAGCTGTTTTTT. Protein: CASSQGLAWTGELFF.

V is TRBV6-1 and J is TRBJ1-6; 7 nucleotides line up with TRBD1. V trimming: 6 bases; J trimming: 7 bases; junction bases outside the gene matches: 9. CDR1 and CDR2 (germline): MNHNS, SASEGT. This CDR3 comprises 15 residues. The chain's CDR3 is CASRRETGINSPLHF. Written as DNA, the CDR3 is TGTGCCAGCAGGAGGGAGACAGGGATAAATTCACCCCTCCACTTT.

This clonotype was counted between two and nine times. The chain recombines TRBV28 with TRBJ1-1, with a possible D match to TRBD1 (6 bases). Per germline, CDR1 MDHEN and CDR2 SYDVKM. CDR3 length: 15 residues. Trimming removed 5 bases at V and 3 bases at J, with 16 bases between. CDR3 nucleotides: TGTGCCAGCAGTACCCGGGACACCTTATACACTGAAGCTTTCTTT. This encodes CASSTRDTLYTEAFF.

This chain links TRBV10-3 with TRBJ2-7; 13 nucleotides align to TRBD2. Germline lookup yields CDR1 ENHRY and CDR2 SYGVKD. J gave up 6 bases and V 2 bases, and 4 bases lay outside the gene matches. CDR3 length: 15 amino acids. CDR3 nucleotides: TGTGCCATCAGTGAGGGACTAGCGGGAGTTGCCGAGCAGTACTTC. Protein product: CAISEGLAGVAEQYF.

DNA of the CDR3: TGTGCCAGCAGCCCCGTGACAGGGGTTAGAAACTATGGCTACACCTTC. Protein product: CASSPVTGVRNYGYTF. This sequence joins TRBV7-9 and TRBJ1-2; 8 positions match TRBD1. The V segment lost 5 bases and the J segment 2 bases; nucleotides outside the gene matches: 10. The CDR3 loop spans 16 amino acids. Germline values: CDR1 SEHNR, CDR2 FQNEAQ (reference sequence). The whole variable domain, remainder taken from reference TRBV7-9 and TRBJ1-2, is DTGVSQNPRHKITKRGQNVTFRCDPISEHNRLYWYRQTLGQGPEFLTYFQNEAQLEKSRLLSDRFSAERPKGSFSTLEIQRTEQGDSAMYLCASSPVTGVRNYGYTFGSGTRLTVV.

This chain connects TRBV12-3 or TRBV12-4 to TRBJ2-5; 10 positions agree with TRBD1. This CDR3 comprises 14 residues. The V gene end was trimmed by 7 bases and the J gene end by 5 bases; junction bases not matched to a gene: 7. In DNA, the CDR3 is TGTGCCAGCACCGGGGACAGGGGAGACGAGACCCAGTACTTC. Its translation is CASTGDRGDETQYF.

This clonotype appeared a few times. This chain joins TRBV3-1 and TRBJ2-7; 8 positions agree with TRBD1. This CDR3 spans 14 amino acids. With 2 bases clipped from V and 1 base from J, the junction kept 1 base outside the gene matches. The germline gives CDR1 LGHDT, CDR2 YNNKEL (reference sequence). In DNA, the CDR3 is TGTGCCAGCAGCCAACGGGACAGGTCCTACGAGCAGTACTTC. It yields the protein CASSQRDRSYEQYF.

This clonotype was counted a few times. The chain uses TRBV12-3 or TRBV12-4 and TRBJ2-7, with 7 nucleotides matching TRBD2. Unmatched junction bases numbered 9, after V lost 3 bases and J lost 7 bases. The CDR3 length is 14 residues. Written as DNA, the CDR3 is TGTGCCAGCAGTTTCGCGGGAGTTGTGGGGGAGCAGTACTTC. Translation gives CASSFAGVVGEQYF.

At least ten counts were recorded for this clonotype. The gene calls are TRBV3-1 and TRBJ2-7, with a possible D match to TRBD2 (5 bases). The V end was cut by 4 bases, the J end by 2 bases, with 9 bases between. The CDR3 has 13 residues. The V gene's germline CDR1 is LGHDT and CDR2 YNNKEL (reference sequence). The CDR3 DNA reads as TGTGCCAGCAGCCCCCCCGGGGCCTACGAGCAGTACTTC. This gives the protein CASSPPGAYEQYF.

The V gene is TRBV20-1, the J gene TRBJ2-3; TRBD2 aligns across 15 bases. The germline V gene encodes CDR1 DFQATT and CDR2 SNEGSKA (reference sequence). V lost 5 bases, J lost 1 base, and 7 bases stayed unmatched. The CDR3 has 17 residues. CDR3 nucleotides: TGCAGTGCTCCGGGGTGGACTAGCGGGAGGGGCACAGATACGCAGTATTTT. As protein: CSAPGWTSGRGTDTQYF.

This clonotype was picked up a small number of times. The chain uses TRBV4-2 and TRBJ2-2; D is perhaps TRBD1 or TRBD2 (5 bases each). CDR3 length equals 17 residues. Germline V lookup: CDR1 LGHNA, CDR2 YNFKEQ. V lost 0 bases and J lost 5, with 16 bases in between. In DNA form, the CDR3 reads TGTGCCAGCAGCCAAGAAACTACGGGGCCCCTAACCGGGGAGCTGTTTTTT. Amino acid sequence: CASSQETTGPLTGELFF.